This record looks at one TCR beta chain sequence and its context. Its antigen is as yet unknown. The sample originates from a study of PD-1 blockade in classical Hodgkin lymphoma. Study-level results: Why the repertoires differ is still unclear, perhaps disease activity or prior therapy.

Each and every patient relapsed after autologous stem cell transplantation, and patients got differing brentuximab vedotin exposure. The germline CDR1 and CDR2 sequences are MGHRA and YSYEKL. The germline V and J ends were trimmed by 6 bases and 2 bases, with 10 bases remaining between them. The CDR3 has 13 amino acids. Libraries were prepared by immunoSEQ multiplex PCR; TCRdb keeps only in-frame clonotypes and omits some of them. The sample lists 20,000 to 25,000 clones, about three quarters seen once, with about 8% in the top ten. This TCR came from a human donor with classical Hodgkin lymphoma. The chain has TRBV4-1 and TRBJ2-5; the D gene is possibly TRBD1 (6 bases). The specimen comprised peripheral blood mononuclear cells (PBMCs), sampled before the second cycle of nivolumab. This chain's CDR3 is CASSGQGQETQYF. The CDR3 DNA reads TGCGCCAGCAGTGGGCAGGGGCAAGAGACCCAGTACTTC.